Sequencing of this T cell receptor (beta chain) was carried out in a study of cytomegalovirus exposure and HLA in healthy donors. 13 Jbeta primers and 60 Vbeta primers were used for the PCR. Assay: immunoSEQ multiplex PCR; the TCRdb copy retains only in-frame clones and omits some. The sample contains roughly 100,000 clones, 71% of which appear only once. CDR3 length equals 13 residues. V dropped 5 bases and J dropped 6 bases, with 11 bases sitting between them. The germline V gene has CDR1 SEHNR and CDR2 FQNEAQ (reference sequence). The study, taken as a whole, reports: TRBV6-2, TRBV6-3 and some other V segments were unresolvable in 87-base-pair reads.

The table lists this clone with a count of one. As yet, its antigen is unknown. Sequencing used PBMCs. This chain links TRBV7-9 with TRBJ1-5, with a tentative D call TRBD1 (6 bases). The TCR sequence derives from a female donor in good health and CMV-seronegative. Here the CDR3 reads CASSLGRGQPQHF. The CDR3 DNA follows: TGTGCCAGCAGCCTTGGCAGGGGTCAGCCCCAGCATTTT. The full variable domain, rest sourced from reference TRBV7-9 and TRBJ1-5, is DTGVSQNPRHKITKRGQNVTFRCDPISEHNRLYWYRQTLGQGPEFLTYFQNEAQLEKSRLLSDRFSAERPKGSFSTLEIQRTEQGDSAMYLCASSLGRGQPQHFGDGTRLSIL.